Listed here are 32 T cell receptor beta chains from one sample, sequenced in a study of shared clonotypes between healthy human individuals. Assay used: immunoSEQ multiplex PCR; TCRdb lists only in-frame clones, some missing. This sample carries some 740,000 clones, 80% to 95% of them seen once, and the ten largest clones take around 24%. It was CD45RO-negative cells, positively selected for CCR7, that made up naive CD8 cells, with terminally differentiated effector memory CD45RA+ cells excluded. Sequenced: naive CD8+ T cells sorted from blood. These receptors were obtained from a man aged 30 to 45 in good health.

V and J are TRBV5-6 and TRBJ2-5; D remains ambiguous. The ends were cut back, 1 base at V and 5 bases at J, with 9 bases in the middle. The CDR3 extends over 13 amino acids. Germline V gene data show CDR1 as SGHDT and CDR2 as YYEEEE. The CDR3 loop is CASSLQRAETQYF. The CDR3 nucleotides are TGTGCCAGCAGCTTGCAAAGGGCTGAGACCCAGTACTTC.

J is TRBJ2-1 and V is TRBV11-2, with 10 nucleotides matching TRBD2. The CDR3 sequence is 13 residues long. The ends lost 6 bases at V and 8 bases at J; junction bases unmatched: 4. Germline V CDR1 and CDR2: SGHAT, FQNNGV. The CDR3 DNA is TGTGCCAGCAGGTCTAGCGGGAGCGATGAGCAGTTCTTC. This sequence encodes CASRSSGSDEQFF. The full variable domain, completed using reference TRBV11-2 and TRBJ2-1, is EAGVAQSPRYKIIEKRQSVAFWCNPISGHATLYWYQQILGQGPKLLIQFQNNGVVDDSQLPKDRFSAERLKGVDSTLKIQPAKLEDSAVYLCASRSSGSDEQFFGPGTRLTVL.

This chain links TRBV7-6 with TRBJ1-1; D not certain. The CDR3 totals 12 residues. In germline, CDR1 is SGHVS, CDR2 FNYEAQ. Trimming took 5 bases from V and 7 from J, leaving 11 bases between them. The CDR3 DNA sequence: TGTGCCAGCAGCCCCTACGGCGGTGAAGCTTTCTTT. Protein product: CASSPYGGEAFF.

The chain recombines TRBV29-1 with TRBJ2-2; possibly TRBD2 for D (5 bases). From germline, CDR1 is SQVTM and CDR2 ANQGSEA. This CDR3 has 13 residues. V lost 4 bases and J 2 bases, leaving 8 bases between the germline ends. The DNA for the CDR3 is TGCAGCGTTGGACTATCAAACACCGGGGAGCTGTTTTTT. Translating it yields CSVGLSNTGELFF.

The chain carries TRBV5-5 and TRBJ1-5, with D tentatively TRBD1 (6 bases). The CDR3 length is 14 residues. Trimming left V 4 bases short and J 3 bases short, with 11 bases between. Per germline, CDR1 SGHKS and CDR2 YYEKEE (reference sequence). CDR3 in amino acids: CASSPHRANQPQHF. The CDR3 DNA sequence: TGTGCCAGCAGCCCTCACAGGGCCAATCAGCCCCAGCATTTT.

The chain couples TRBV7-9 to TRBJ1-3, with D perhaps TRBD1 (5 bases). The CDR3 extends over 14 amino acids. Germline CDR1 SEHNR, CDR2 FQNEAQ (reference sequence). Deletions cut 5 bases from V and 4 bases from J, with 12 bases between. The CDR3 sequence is CASSKGISGNTIYF. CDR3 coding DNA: TGTGCCAGCAGCAAGGGGATATCCGGAAACACCATATATTTT.

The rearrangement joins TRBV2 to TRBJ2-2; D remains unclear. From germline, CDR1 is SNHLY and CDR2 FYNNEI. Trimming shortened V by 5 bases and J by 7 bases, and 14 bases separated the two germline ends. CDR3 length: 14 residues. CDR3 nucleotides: TGTGCCAGCAGTACTCCAAGTGGCGGCGGGGAGCTGTTTTTT. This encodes CASSTPSGGGELFF.

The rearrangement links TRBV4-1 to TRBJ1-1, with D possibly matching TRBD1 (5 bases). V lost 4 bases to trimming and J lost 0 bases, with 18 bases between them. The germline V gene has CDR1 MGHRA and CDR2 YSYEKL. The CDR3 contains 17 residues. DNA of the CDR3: TGCGCCAGCAGCCCGATGCCGGGACTGAGCCTGAACACTGAAGCTTTCTTT. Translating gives CASSPMPGLSLNTEAFF.

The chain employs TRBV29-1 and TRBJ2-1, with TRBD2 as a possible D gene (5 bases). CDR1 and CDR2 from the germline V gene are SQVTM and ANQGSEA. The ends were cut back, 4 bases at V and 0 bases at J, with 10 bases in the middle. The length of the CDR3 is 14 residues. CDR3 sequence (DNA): TGCAGCGTTGGGAGGTTGAGCTCCTACAATGAGCAGTTCTTC. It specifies CSVGRLSSYNEQFF.

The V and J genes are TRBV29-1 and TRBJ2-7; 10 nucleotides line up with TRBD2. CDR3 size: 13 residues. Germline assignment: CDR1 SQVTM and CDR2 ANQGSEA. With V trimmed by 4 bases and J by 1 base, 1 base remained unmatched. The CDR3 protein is CSVVLAGSYEQYF. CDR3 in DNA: TGCAGCGTTGTACTAGCGGGGTCCTACGAGCAGTACTTC.

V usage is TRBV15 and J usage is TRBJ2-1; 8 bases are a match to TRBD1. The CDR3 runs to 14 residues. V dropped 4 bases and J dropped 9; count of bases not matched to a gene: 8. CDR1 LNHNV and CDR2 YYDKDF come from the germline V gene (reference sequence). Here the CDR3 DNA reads TGTGCCACCAGCACCCTGGACAGGGTATCTGAGCAGTTCTTC. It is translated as CATSTLDRVSEQFF.

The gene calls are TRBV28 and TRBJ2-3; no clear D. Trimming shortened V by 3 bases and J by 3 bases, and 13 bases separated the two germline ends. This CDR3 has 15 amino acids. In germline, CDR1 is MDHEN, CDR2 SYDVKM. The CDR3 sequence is CASSFGQAKTDTQYF. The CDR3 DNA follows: TGTGCCAGCAGTTTCGGGCAGGCGAAAACAGATACGCAGTATTTT.

The CDR3 nucleotides are TGCAGCGTTGTCCGGGATGACACCGGGGAGCTGTTTTTT. It yields the protein CSVVRDDTGELFF. This sequence joins TRBV29-1 and TRBJ2-2; perhaps TRBD2 as D (5 bases). Germline V gene data show CDR1 as SQVTM and CDR2 as ANQGSEA. V was trimmed by 4 bases and J by 3 bases, leaving 9 bases between them. CDR3 length: 13 amino acids.

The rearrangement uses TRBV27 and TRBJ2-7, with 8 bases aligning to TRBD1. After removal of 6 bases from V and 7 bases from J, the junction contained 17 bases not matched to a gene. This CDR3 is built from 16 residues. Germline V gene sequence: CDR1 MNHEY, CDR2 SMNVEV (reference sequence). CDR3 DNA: TGTGCCAGCAGGGAAGGGGGGAGGACAGGGCTGGGGGAGCAGTACTTC. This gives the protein CASREGGRTGLGEQYF.

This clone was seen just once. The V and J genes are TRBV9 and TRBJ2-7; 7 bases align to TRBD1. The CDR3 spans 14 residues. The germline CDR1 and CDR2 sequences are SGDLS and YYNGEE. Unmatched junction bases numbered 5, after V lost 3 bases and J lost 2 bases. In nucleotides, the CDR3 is TGTGCCAGCAGCGCGGACAGGCGCCCCTACGAGCAGTACTTC. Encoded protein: CASSADRRPYEQYF.

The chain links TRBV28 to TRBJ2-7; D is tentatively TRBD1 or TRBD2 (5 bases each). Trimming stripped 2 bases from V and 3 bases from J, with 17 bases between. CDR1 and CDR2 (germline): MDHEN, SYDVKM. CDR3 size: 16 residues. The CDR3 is CASSLTGAPSGYEQYF. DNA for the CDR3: TGTGCCAGCAGTTTAACCGGGGCTCCCTCCGGCTACGAGCAGTACTTC.

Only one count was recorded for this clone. The CDR3 DNA is TGTGCCAGCAGCCCCGACGGTTTCGCAGATACGCAGTATTTT. Its translation is CASSPDGFADTQYF. V is TRBV27 and J is TRBJ2-3; D gene ambiguous. Germline V gene data show CDR1 as MNHEY and CDR2 as SMNVEV (reference sequence). The CDR3 has 14 residues. The V end was cut by 6 bases, the J end by 4 bases, with 14 bases between.

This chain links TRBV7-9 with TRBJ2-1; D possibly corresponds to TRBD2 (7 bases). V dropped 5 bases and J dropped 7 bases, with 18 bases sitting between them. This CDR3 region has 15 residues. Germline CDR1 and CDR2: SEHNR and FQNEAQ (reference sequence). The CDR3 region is CASSRGLGGRNEQFF. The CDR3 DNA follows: TGTGCCAGCAGCCGTGGACTAGGGGGACGGAATGAGCAGTTCTTC.

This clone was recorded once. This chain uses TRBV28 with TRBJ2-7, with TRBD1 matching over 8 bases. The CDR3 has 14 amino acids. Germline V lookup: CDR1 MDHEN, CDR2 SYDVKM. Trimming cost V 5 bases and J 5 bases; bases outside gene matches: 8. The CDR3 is CASSAGPGGNEQYF. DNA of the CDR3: TGTGCCAGCAGTGCTGGGCCAGGGGGCAACGAGCAGTACTTC.

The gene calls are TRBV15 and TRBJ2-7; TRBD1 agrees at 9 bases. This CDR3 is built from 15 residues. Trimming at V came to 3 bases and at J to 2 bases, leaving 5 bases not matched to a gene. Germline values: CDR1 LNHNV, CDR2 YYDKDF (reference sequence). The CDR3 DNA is TGTGCCACCAGCAGCCCCGGGACAGGGACCTACGAGCAGTACTTC. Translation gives CATSSPGTGTYEQYF.

CDR3 DNA sequence: TGTGCCAGCAGTTTCTCCAGTAGGACCTACGAGCAGTACTTC. Amino acids: CASSFSSRTYEQYF. The chain couples TRBV28 to TRBJ2-7; D is unclear. V was clipped by 3 bases and J by 2 bases, with 11 bases between them. The CDR3 has 14 amino acids. Germline V gives CDR1 MDHEN, CDR2 SYDVKM.

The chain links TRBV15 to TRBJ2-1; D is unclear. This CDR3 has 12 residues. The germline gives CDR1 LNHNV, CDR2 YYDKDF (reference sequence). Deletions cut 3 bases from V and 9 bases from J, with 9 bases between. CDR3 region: CATSSVPGEQFF. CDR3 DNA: TGTGCCACCAGCAGTGTCCCAGGTGAGCAGTTCTTC.

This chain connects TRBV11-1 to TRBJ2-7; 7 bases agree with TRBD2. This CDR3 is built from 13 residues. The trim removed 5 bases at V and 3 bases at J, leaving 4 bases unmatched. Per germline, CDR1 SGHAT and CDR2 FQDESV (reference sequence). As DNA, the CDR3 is TGTGCCAGCAGCGCCCGGGACTACTACGAGCAGTACTTC. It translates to CASSARDYYEQYF.

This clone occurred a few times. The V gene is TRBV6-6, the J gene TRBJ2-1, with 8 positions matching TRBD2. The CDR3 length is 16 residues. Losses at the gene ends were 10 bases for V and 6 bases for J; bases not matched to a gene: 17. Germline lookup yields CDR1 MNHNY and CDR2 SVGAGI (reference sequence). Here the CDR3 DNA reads TGTGCCACATCCGGGTCGCGGGAGGTATTGTCCAATGAGCAGTTCTTC. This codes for CATSGSREVLSNEQFF.

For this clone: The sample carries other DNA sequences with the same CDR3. CDR3 nucleotide sequence: TGTGCCAGCAGTTTCAGGGGGGGGAGCACTGAAGCTTTCTTT. Translating gives CASSFRGGSTEAFF. The chain has TRBV28 and TRBJ1-1, with 7 bases that match TRBD1. V lost 3 bases to trimming and J lost 4 bases; unmatched junction nucleotides: 5. Germline assignment: CDR1 MDHEN and CDR2 SYDVKM. The CDR3 runs to 14 residues.

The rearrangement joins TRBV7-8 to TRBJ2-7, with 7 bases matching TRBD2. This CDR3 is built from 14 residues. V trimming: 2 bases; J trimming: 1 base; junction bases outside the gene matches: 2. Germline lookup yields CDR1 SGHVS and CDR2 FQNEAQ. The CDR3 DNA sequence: TGTGCCAGCAGCTTAAAGGGACTATCCTACGAGCAGTACTTC. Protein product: CASSLKGLSYEQYF.

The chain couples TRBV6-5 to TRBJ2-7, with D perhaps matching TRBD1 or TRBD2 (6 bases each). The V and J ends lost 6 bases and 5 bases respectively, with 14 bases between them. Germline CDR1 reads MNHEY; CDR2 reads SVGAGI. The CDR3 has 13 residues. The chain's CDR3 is CASSRGGSHEQYF. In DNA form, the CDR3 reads TGTGCCAGCAGCCGAGGGGGGTCCCACGAGCAGTACTTC.

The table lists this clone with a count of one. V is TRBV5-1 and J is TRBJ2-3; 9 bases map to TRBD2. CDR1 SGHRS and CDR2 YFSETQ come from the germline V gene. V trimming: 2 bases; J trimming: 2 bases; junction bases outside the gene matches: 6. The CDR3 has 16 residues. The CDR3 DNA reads TGCGCCAGCAGCTTCGAAGCGGGAGGCCCCACAGATACGCAGTATTTT. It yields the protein CASSFEAGGPTDTQYF.

The CDR3 sequence is CASSLWTSGPLADTQYF. The DNA of the CDR3 is TGTGCCAGCAGCTTGTGGACTAGCGGTCCCCTGGCAGATACGCAGTATTTT. The chain is built from TRBV5-4 and TRBJ2-3; TRBD2 agrees at 10 bases. Germline loops: CDR1 SGHNT, CDR2 YYREEE (reference sequence). V was clipped by 1 base and J by 4 bases; unmatched bases: 9. The CDR3 consists of 17 residues.

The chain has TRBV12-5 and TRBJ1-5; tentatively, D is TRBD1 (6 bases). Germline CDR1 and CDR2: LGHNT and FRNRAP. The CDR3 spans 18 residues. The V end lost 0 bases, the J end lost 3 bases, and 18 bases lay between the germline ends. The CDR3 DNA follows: TGTGCTAGTGGTTTGGTACCTGAGGTCAGGGGTAACAATCAGCCCCAGCATTTT. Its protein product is CASGLVPEVRGNNQPQHF.

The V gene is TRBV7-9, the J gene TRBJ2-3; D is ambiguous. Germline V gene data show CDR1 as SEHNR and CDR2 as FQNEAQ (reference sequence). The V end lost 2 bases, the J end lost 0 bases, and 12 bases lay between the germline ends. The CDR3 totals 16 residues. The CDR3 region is CASSLPLADSTDTQYF. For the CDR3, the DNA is TGTGCCAGCAGCTTACCCCTCGCGGATAGCACAGATACGCAGTATTTT.

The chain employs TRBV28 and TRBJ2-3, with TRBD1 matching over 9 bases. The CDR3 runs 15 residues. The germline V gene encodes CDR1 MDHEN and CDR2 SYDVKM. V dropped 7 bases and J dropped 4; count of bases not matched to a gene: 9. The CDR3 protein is CASTGWDRDADTQYF. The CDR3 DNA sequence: TGTGCCAGCACAGGATGGGACAGGGATGCAGATACGCAGTATTTT. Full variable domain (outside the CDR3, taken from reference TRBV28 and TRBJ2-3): DVKVTQSSRYLVKRTGEKVFLECVQDMDHENMFWYRQDPGLGLRLIYFSYDVKMKEKGDIPEGYSVSREKKERFSLILESASTNQTSMYLCASTGWDRDADTQYFGPGTRLTVL.